Below are 32 T cell receptor beta chains sequenced from a single sample in a study of blood T cells in healthy people across ages. Together with a sample-barcoded 5' primer, a J-beta primer mix was included in a second PCR lasting about 7 to 11 cycles. TCRdb used MiXCR to reprocess the 5' RACE reads, holding one entry per CDR3 protein. The data hold under 1,100,000 distinct CDR3 sequences, with roughly 24% observed a single time. A further study also used this sample, focusing on T cells of mothers and their children.

Specimen: blood. The source is a girl aged 2 to 10 in good health.

This sequence joins TRBV29-1 and TRBJ2-1, with D possibly TRBD2 on 6 matching bases. Trimming removed 7 bases at V and 4 bases at J, with 11 bases between. The CDR3 runs to 12 residues. Germline assignment: CDR1 SQVTM and CDR2 ANQGSEA. This CDR3 is CSGAGGYNEQFF. For the CDR3, the DNA is TGCAGCGGGGCCGGGGGTTACAATGAGCAGTTCTTC.

This clonotype appeared a single time. V gene TRBV7-9 combines with J gene TRBJ2-3; the D gene is possibly TRBD2 (5 bases). This CDR3 is built from 15 residues. Germline values: CDR1 SEHNR, CDR2 FQNEAQ (reference sequence). V was trimmed by 10 bases and J by 3 bases, leaving 20 bases between them. The CDR3 sequence: CATGNERRLTDTQYF. The CDR3 DNA reads as TGTGCCACCGGGAATGAAAGGAGGTTGACAGATACGCAGTATTTT.

The V call is TRBV6-6, the J call TRBJ2-4; 10 bases fit TRBD2. The CDR3 loop spans 16 amino acids. Looked up from germline, CDR1 is MNHNY and CDR2 is SVGAGI (reference sequence). The V gene end was trimmed by 8 bases and the J gene end by 1 base; junction bases not matched to a gene: 8. CDR3 in amino acids: CASSSGRALAKNIQYF. CDR3 coding DNA: TGTGCCAGCTCAAGCGGGAGGGCCTTGGCCAAAAACATTCAGTACTTC.

V and J are TRBV12-3 or TRBV12-4 and TRBJ2-7, with TRBD1 matching over 9 bases. Germline trimming cut 3 bases from V and 3 bases from J; bases unmatched to any gene: 9. The CDR3 has 16 amino acids. The CDR3 loop is CASSLLRGQGVYEQYF. The DNA of the CDR3 is TGTGCCAGCAGTTTGCTGAGGGGACAGGGCGTCTACGAGCAGTACTTC.

V is TRBV28 and J is TRBJ2-1; tentative D call: TRBD2 (6 bases). Trimming shortened V by 2 bases and J by 16 bases, and 18 bases separated the two germline ends. Germline V CDR1 and CDR2: MDHEN, SYDVKM. The length of the CDR3 is 13 residues. The CDR3 bases are TGTGCCAGCAGTTTAGGGACTTCCCAGGTTCGCTTCTTC. It translates to CASSLGTSQVRFF. Drawing the rest from reference TRBV28 and TRBJ2-1, the complete variable domain is DVKVTQSSRYLVKRTGEKVFLECVQDMDHENMFWYRQDPGLGLRLIYFSYDVKMKEKGDIPEGYSVSREKKERFSLILESASTNQTSMYLCASSLGTSQVRFFGPGTRLTVL.

This chain uses TRBV6-1 with TRBJ2-3, with 7 bases fitting TRBD2. The V gene end was trimmed by 6 bases and the J gene end by 4 bases; junction bases not matched to a gene: 7. The CDR3 totals 14 residues. Germline assignment: CDR1 MNHNS and CDR2 SASEGT. The CDR3: CASSSGERPDTQYF. DNA for the CDR3: TGTGCCAGCAGCAGCGGGGAACGACCAGATACGCAGTATTTT.

The rearrangement joins TRBV11-3 to TRBJ2-4; 10 bases agree with TRBD1. Germline loops: CDR1 SGHNT, CDR2 YENEEA. CDR3 length equals 15 residues. With V trimmed by 5 bases and J by 7 bases, 8 bases remained unmatched. CDR3 protein: CASSSGQGDANIQYF. CDR3 DNA: TGTGCCAGCAGCAGCGGACAGGGGGATGCGAACATTCAGTACTTC. Full variable domain (remainder filled in from reference TRBV11-3 and TRBJ2-4): EAGVVQSPRYKIIEKKQPVAFWCNPISGHNTLYWYLQNLGQGPELLIRYENEEAVDDSQLPKDRFSAERLKGVDSTLKIQPAELGDSAVYLCASSSGQGDANIQYFGAGTRLSVL.

The table lists this clonotype with a few counts. The rearrangement uses TRBV4-1 and TRBJ2-3, with 11 bases identical to TRBD1. After removal of 0 bases from V and 5 bases from J, the junction contained 7 bases not matched to a gene. CDR3 length: 17 amino acids. Looked up from germline, CDR1 is MGHRA and CDR2 is YSYEKL. CDR3 sequence reads: CASSQDSGTGGIDTQYF. The CDR3 DNA is TGCGCCAGCAGCCAAGATTCTGGGACAGGGGGTATAGATACGCAGTATTTT.

The V and J genes are TRBV5-5 and TRBJ1-2; D not certain. CDR3 length: 15 amino acids. Trimming removed 5 bases from V and 6 bases from J, with 20 bases in between. CDR1 SGHKS and CDR2 YYEKEE come from the germline V gene (reference sequence). CDR3 bases: TGTGCCAGCAGTTCGTTGACGGGAGGTGTTGATGGCTACACCTTC. Encoded protein: CASSSLTGGVDGYTF.

Only a few counts were recorded for this clonotype. The chain is built from TRBV5-1 and TRBJ2-7, with 7 nucleotides matching TRBD1. Trimming removed 4 bases from V and 3 bases from J; junction bases left unmatched: 10. Germline CDR1 SGHRS, CDR2 YFSETQ. The CDR3 totals 15 residues. The CDR3 loop is CASSRQSGQNYEQYF. The CDR3 nucleotides are TGCGCCAGCAGCCGTCAATCGGGACAGAACTACGAGCAGTACTTC.

This clonotype was counted a few times. V gene TRBV7-2 combines with J gene TRBJ2-3, with D possibly being TRBD1 (5 bases). The CDR3 is 14 residues long. Between the trimmed V and J ends, which lost 1 base and 2 bases, there was a span of 7 bases. Germline loops: CDR1 SGHTA, CDR2 FQGNSA. CDR3 sequence: CASSLVQVTDTQYF. In DNA form, the CDR3 reads TGTGCCAGCAGCTTAGTACAGGTCACAGATACGCAGTATTTT. The variable domain in full, with the rest retrieved from reference TRBV7-2 and TRBJ2-3, is GAGVSQSPSNKVTEKGKDVELRCDPISGHTALYWYRQSLGQGLEFLIYFQGNSAPDKSGLPSDRFSAERTGGSVSTLTIQRTQQEDSAVYLCASSLVQVTDTQYFGPGTRLTVL.

J is TRBJ1-4 and V is TRBV4-3, with D hard to call. Trimming removed 0 bases from V and 3 bases from J, with 11 bases in between. This CDR3 contains 16 residues. Germline V CDR1 and CDR2: LGHNA, YSLEER. The CDR3 bases are TGCGCCAGCAGCCAAGATATGGTGGCCCCTAATGAAAAACTGTTTTTT. This sequence encodes CASSQDMVAPNEKLFF.

This clonotype was recorded a few times. V gene TRBV9 combines with J gene TRBJ2-5; 7 bases fit TRBD1. The length of the CDR3 is 14 residues. The germline CDR1 and CDR2 sequences are SGDLS and YYNGEE. V gave up 4 bases and J gave up 4 bases; unmatched junction bases: 7. The CDR3 loop reads CASSPTGNGETQYF. For the CDR3, the DNA is TGTGCCAGCAGCCCGACAGGGAACGGAGAGACCCAGTACTTC.

The V gene is TRBV9, the J gene TRBJ2-1; 9 bases agree with TRBD1. The CDR3 covers 15 residues. V shed 2 bases and J 8 bases; nucleotides not matched to a gene: 8. CDR1 and CDR2 (germline): SGDLS, YYNGEE. The CDR3 DNA reads TGTGCCAGCAGCGTTAGGGGACAGGGACCAGATGAGCAGTTCTTC. This gives the protein CASSVRGQGPDEQFF.

This chain links TRBV20-1 with TRBJ2-1; a possible D gene is TRBD2 (6 bases). Trimming left V 5 bases short and J 5 bases short, with 16 bases between. Per germline, CDR1 DFQATT and CDR2 SNEGSKA (reference sequence). The length of the CDR3 is 14 residues. The CDR3, as DNA: TGCAGTGCTCACGCGGGGTCGAAGGACAATGAGCAGTTCTTC. Residues: CSAHAGSKDNEQFF.

CDR3 DNA sequence: TGCGCCAGCAGCCAAGTACAAGGCCCACTAAACATTCAGTACTTC. Translated, it gives CASSQVQGPLNIQYF. The J gene is TRBJ2-4, the V gene TRBV4-1; D unresolved. V lost 1 base and J lost 6, with 13 bases in between. Germline-derived CDR1 and CDR2 are MGHRA and YSYEKL. CDR3 size: 15 residues.

The gene calls are TRBV9 and TRBJ2-3; D not certain. The germline V and J ends were trimmed by 3 bases and 2 bases, with 13 bases remaining between them. This CDR3 is 15 amino acids long. Germline V lookup: CDR1 SGDLS, CDR2 YYNGEE. Here the CDR3 DNA reads TGTGCCAGCAGCGGAACCTGGACCTTCACAGATACGCAGTATTTT. Its translation is CASSGTWTFTDTQYF.

The chain joins TRBV5-5 to TRBJ1-4; 10 nucleotides match TRBD1. Germline V gene lookup returns CDR1 SGHKS and CDR2 YYEKEE (reference sequence). V lost 2 bases, J lost 0 bases, and 10 bases stayed unmatched. The CDR3 extends over 19 amino acids. The CDR3 DNA follows: TGTGCCAGCAGCTTCCCCAGCCGGGACAGGGGTTCAACTAATGAAAAACTGTTTTTT. Translation: CASSFPSRDRGSTNEKLFF.

J is TRBJ2-6 and V is TRBV9; TRBD2 matches at 10 bases. The ends lost 3 bases at V and 2 bases at J; junction bases unmatched: 8. The CDR3 is 18 amino acids. Germline V gene data show CDR1 as SGDLS and CDR2 as YYNGEE. In nucleotides, the CDR3 is TGTGCCAGCAGCGACAGCGGGAGGGCCCAAGCTGGGGCCAACGTCCTGACTTTC. This sequence encodes CASSDSGRAQAGANVLTF. The complete variable domain, with remaining parts taken from reference TRBV9 and TRBJ2-6, reads DSGVTQTPKHLITATGQRVTLRCSPRSGDLSVYWYQQSLDQGLQFLIQYYNGEERAKGNILERFSAQQFPDLHSELNLSSLELGDSALYFCASSDSGRAQAGANVLTFGAGSRLTVL.

This chain joins TRBV10-3 and TRBJ2-6; D assignment may be TRBD1 or TRBD2 (5 bases each). Looked up from germline, CDR1 is ENHRY and CDR2 is SYGVKD. CDR3 size: 17 residues. With 9 bases removed from V and 2 bases from J, the gap between germline ends came to 20 bases. The CDR3 DNA sequence: TGTGCCATAAAACCCACAGGACCCGGGGCTGGGGCCAACGTCCTGACTTTC. This sequence encodes CAIKPTGPGAGANVLTF.

This clonotype was counted only a few times. V and J are TRBV20-1 and TRBJ1-1, with 7 bases fitting TRBD1. V shed 3 bases, J shed 0 bases, and the junction held 19 bases outside the gene matches. The CDR3 contains 19 residues. Germline V gene lookup returns CDR1 DFQATT and CDR2 SNEGSKA (reference sequence). DNA of the CDR3: TGCAGTGCTAGGATGTTCCCTGAGGGGGCTAGGATCGTGAACACTGAAGCTTTCTTT. This sequence encodes CSARMFPEGARIVNTEAFF.

The rearrangement uses TRBV4-3 and TRBJ2-7; 10 bases line up with TRBD1. With V trimmed by 0 bases and J by 3 bases, 5 bases remained unmatched. CDR1 and CDR2 (germline): LGHNA, YSLEER. This CDR3 has 16 amino acids. The CDR3 reads CASSQDADRGFYEQYF. DNA of the CDR3: TGCGCCAGCAGCCAAGATGCGGACAGGGGGTTCTACGAGCAGTACTTC.

The V call is TRBV29-1, the J call TRBJ2-4; D gene ambiguous. V lost 4 bases and J lost 6, with 7 bases in between. This CDR3 comprises 11 residues. The germline gives CDR1 SQVTM, CDR2 ANQGSEA. CDR3 sequence (DNA): TGCAGCGTTGTGGCTCCAAACATTCAGTACTTC. This gives the protein CSVVAPNIQYF.

The DNA of the CDR3 is TGTGCTAGTGGTTTGCTTTCCCTCGGGCTAGCAGGAGAGACCCAGTACTTC. Its protein product is CASGLLSLGLAGETQYF. This chain connects TRBV12-5 to TRBJ2-5; TRBD2 might be the D (5 bases). This CDR3 has 17 residues. V lost 2 bases to trimming and J lost 4 bases, with 20 bases between them. CDR1 is LGHNT and CDR2 is FRNRAP in the germline V gene.

This clonotype came up a few times. V is TRBV7-9 and J is TRBJ2-1; 10 bases align to TRBD2. The CDR3 covers 15 residues. Looked up from germline, CDR1 is SEHNR and CDR2 is FQNEAQ (reference sequence). V was pared by 4 bases and J by 15 bases, with 15 bases of the junction left unmatched. The CDR3 spells CASSSSSGRPTPLFF. The CDR3 DNA reads as TGTGCCAGCAGCTCTTCTAGCGGGAGACCTACCCCTTTGTTCTTC.

V gene TRBV7-3 combines with J gene TRBJ1-1; 7 bases map to TRBD1. V shed 4 bases, J shed 5 bases, and the junction held 4 bases outside the gene matches. Per germline, CDR1 SGHTA and CDR2 FQGTGA. The CDR3 consists of 13 residues. The CDR3 is CASSSGTVTEAFF. The CDR3 DNA sequence: TGTGCCAGCAGCTCCGGGACAGTGACTGAAGCTTTCTTT.

This clonotype was counted only a few times. The chain joins TRBV11-1 to TRBJ2-6; D not resolved. This CDR3 is built from 20 residues. V lost 4 bases and J 0 bases, leaving 22 bases between the germline ends. The germline V gene has CDR1 SGHAT and CDR2 FQDESV (reference sequence). CDR3 protein: CASSWITLGTSISGANVLTF. CDR3 sequence (DNA): TGTGCCAGCAGCTGGATTACTTTGGGAACCTCTATCTCTGGGGCCAACGTCCTGACTTTC. The full variable domain, rest sourced from reference TRBV11-1 and TRBJ2-6, is EAEVAQSPRYKITEKSQAVAFWCDPISGHATLYWYRQILGQGPELLVQFQDESVVDDSQLPKDRFSAERLKGVDSTLKIQPAELGDSAMYLCASSWITLGTSISGANVLTFGAGSRLTVL.

DNA for the CDR3: TGCGCCAGCAGCCAAGAGGCGTGGGCTAGCGGGAGTATAAATGAGCAGTTCTTC. This gives the protein CASSQEAWASGSINEQFF. V gene TRBV4-1 combines with J gene TRBJ2-1; 10 bases line up with TRBD2. Germline CDR1 is MGHRA and CDR2 is YSYEKL. Trimming at V came to 0 bases and at J to 7 bases, leaving 12 bases not matched to a gene. This CDR3 is built from 18 residues.

This clonotype has a handful of counts. V usage is TRBV18 and J usage is TRBJ2-5; unclear D gene. Trimming took 3 bases from V and 1 from J, leaving 12 bases between them. The CDR3 sequence is 15 residues long. Germline V gene data show CDR1 as KGHSH and CDR2 as LQKENI. This CDR3 is CASSPIRAVQETQYF. In DNA form, the CDR3 reads TGTGCCAGCTCACCTATCCGGGCAGTCCAAGAGACCCAGTACTTC.

This clonotype occurred a few times. The chain combines TRBV19 with TRBJ2-5, with D perhaps matching TRBD2 (5 bases). V lost 9 bases and J lost 2, with 22 bases in between. Germline assignment: CDR1 LNHDA and CDR2 SQIVND (reference sequence). CDR3 length equals 16 residues. The CDR3 sequence is CASSQSAGVPQETQYF. The CDR3 nucleotides read TGTGCCAGCTCCCAATCGGCGGGCGTTCCACAAGAGACCCAGTACTTC.

The CDR3 loop is CASSTLLYEQYF. CDR3 nucleotides: TGTGCCAGCAGCACCCTCCTCTACGAGCAGTACTTC. The chain recombines TRBV7-9 with TRBJ2-7; unclear D gene. V was trimmed by 5 bases and J by 3 bases, leaving 8 bases between them. From germline, CDR1 is SEHNR and CDR2 FQNEAQ (reference sequence). The CDR3 sequence is 12 residues long.

As concerns this clonotype: One end of the junction varies from germline; a read error may be responsible. V gene TRBV15 combines with J gene TRBJ2-5; perhaps TRBD2 as D (6 bases). The CDR3 has 14 amino acids. Germline CDR1 and CDR2: LNHNV and YYDKDF (reference sequence). For the CDR3, the DNA is TGTGCCGCCAGCAGCCGGCAGGGAGGTGGAGAGCAGTACTTC. This codes for CAASSRQGGGEQYF.